A selection of T cell receptor beta chains follows, all from one sample in a study of cytotoxic CD8 clonotypes in ibrutinib-treated CLL. The table came from immunoSEQ multiplex PCR; TCRdb's copy has only in-frame clones and leaves some out. The table includes 150,000 or so clones, around 80% detected once. Sequencing used PBMCs, obtained after 12 months of ibrutinib treatment. The receptor source for this set is a human donor with chronic lymphocytic leukemia. The CDR3 runs from the conserved cysteine through the conserved F or W. A D gene is named only where the DNA matches it firmly. The size field is filled for only some rows; it gives once, few, many or a size class.

.,.,TRBV9,TRBJ2-1,TGTGCCAGCAGCGTAGCGGCGGGCCCCTCCTACAATGAGCAGTTCTTC,CASSVAAGPSYNEQFF
.,.,TRBV25-1,TRBJ2-7,TGTGCCAGCAGTGAATTAGGAGGGCCGTACTTC,CASSELGGPYF
.,.,TRBV6-5,TRBJ2-3,TGTGCCAGCAGCCTCAGGGGGGTCGGCACAGATACGCAGTATTTT,CASSLRGVGTDTQYF
.,.,TRBV28,TRBJ2-3,TGTGCCAGCAGTTTATGGGGGCCCCGATCCGATACGCAGTATTTT,CASSLWGPRSDTQYF
.,.,TRBV9,TRBJ1-5,TGTGCCAGCAGCGTCACACCTTATAGCAATCAGCCCCAGCATTTT,CASSVTPYSNQPQHF
TRBD1,.,TRBV10-3,TRBJ1-2,TGTGCCATCACTCCCGGACAGGGGGCCTCTGGCTACACCTTC,CAITPGQGASGYTF
TRBD2,.,TRBV6-1,TRBJ2-7,TGTGCCAGCAGTGAAGGACATCGGGGGGTCTACGAGCAGTACTTC,CASSEGHRGVYEQYF
.,.,TRBV2,TRBJ2-2,TGTGCCAGCAGAGAGATACCTGGCGGGGAGCTGTTTTTT,CASREIPGGELFF
.,.,TRBV2,TRBJ1-1,TGTGCCAGCAGTGCCTCAACGACAGGTGTGATTCCCGGCGCTTTCTTT,CASSASTTGVIPGAFF
.,.,TRBV15,TRBJ1-2,TGTGCCACCAGCGGGGAGTTTTTTGGCTACACCTTC,CATSGEFFGYTF
TRBD2,.,TRBV11-2,TRBJ2-1,TGTGCCAGCAGCTTAGATCCTGTGGGAGGGCGACTATACAATGAGCAGTTCTTC,CASSLDPVGGRLYNEQFF
.,.,TRBV10-1,TRBJ1-5,TGCGCCAGCAGTGAGATGCAGGGTCTGCAGCCCCAGCATTTT,CASSEMQGLQPQHF
TRBD1,.,TRBV10-3,TRBJ1-1,TGTGCCATCAGTGCAGTCGACAGGGGGCTTGGCACTGAAGCTTTCTTT,CAISAVDRGLGTEAFF
.,.,TRBV15,TRBJ1-2,TGTGCCACCAGCAGAGATCGTGTGTTGGACTATGGCTACACCTTC,CATSRDRVLDYGYTF
TRBD1,.,TRBV6-5,TRBJ2-7,TGTGCCAGCAGGACAGGGGGTTTAGTGGAGCAGTACTTC,CASRTGGLVEQYF
.,.,TRBV19,TRBJ1-4,TGTGCCAGTAGTATAGAGCCAGCAACTAATGAAAAACTGTTTTTT,CASSIEPATNEKLFF
TRBD1,.,TRBV5-1,TRBJ2-5,TGCGCCAGCAGCGTACAGGGGACGGAGACCCAGTACTTC,CASSVQGTETQYF
.,.,TRBV5-1,TRBJ2-1,TGCGCCAGCAGCTTTACAGAGAAATCCTACAATGAGCAGTTCTTC,CASSFTEKSYNEQFF
.,.,TRBV28,TRBJ1-5,TGTGCCAGCAGTTTATCCGGACAGTTCAATCAGCCCCAGCATTTT,CASSLSGQFNQPQHF
TRBD1,.,TRBV10-2,TRBJ1-2,TGCGCCAGCAGTGAGTCGGGGACAGGGCACCCCTATGGCTACACCTTC,CASSESGTGHPYGYTF
.,.,TRBV18,TRBJ1-1,TGTGCCAGCTCACCATCCAGGTCGAGGAACACTGAAGCTTTCTTT,CASSPSRSRNTEAFF
.,.,TRBV6-1,TRBJ1-1,TGTGCCAGCAGTGTGCAGGGACCTACTGAAGCTTTCTTT,CASSVQGPTEAFF
TRBD2,.,TRBV25-1,TRBJ2-1,TGTGCCAGCAGAGCTAGCGGGTTGTACAATGAGCAGTTCTTC,CASRASGLYNEQFF
TRBD1,.,TRBV4-2,TRBJ2-5,TGTGCCAGCAGTCTGAGGGACAGGGGGGGGTTTGAGACCCAGTACTTC,CASSLRDRGGFETQYF
.,.,TRBV30,TRBJ2-5,TGTGCCTGGAGAAAGGGGTCGGGGGAGACCCAGTACTTC,CAWRKGSGETQYF
.,few,TRBV4-2,TRBJ2-3,TGTGCCAGCAGCCAAGCACCAACTTACACAGATACGCAGTATTTT,CASSQAPTYTDTQYF
TRBD2,.,TRBV4-3,TRBJ2-7,TGCGCCAGCAGCGGACGGCGCGGGAGCAACGAGCAGTACTTC,CASSGRRGSNEQYF
TRBD2,.,TRBV7-2,TRBJ2-7,TGTGCCAGCAGCTTAGTAGCGGGAGAGGGGTACGAGCAGTACTTC,CASSLVAGEGYEQYF
TRBD2,.,TRBV18,TRBJ2-7,TGTGCCAGCTCACCCCCTGCTAGCGGGAGATCCTACGAGCAGTACTTC,CASSPPASGRSYEQYF
TRBD1,.,TRBV5-1,TRBJ1-2,TGCGCCAGCAGCGTGGGGACAGGGGGCTATGGCTACACCTTC,CASSVGTGGYGYTF
.,.,TRBV5-4,TRBJ1-5,TGTGCCAGCAGCTTGTTCGGGGTAGATAGCAATCAGCCCCAGCATTTT,CASSLFGVDSNQPQHF
TRBD2,.,TRBV30,TRBJ2-3,TGTGCCTGGAGTGTCGGGACTAGCGCAAGCACAGATACGCAGTATTTT,CAWSVGTSASTDTQYF
TRBD1,.,TRBV2,TRBJ2-3,TGTGCCAGCAGGTCGGACAGGAGCACAGATACGCAGTATTTT,CASRSDRSTDTQYF
TRBD1,.,TRBV7-7,TRBJ2-6,TGTGCTAGCAGCTCCGGGACAGGCGGTGTCCTGACTTTC,CASSSGTGGVLTF
.,.,TRBV11-3,TRBJ2-1,TGTGCCAGCAGCTTGAGTCGCGCGAACAATGAGCAGTTCTTC,CASSLSRANNEQFF
.,few,TRBV7-9,TRBJ2-7,TGTGCCAGCGGCCGGACAGCCTCCTACGAGCAGTACTTC,CASGRTASYEQYF
TRBD1,.,TRBV14,TRBJ2-5,TGTGCCAGCAGCCGGTTGACAGGGGGAACGCACTTC,CASSRLTGGTHF
.,.,TRBV5-1,TRBJ2-7,TGCGCCAGCAGCTTTGCGGGGGCCACCTACGAGCAGTACTTC,CASSFAGATYEQYF
.,.,TRBV7-7,TRBJ2-2,TGTGCTAGCAGGTCCGGGACAACAACCGGGGAGCTGTTTTTT,CASRSGTTTGELFF
TRBD2,.,TRBV29-1,TRBJ2-2,TGCAGCGTTTTAGCGGGAGAGAACACCGGGGAGCTGTTTTTT,CSVLAGENTGELFF
TRBD2,once,TRBV13,TRBJ2-7,TGTGCCAGCAGCTTCTCAATTAGCGGGAGTTTCTCCTACGAGCAGTACTTC,CASSFSISGSFSYEQYF
TRBD2,.,TRBV12-5,TRBJ2-1,TGTGCTAGTGGTTTCGGGACTAGCGGGATCTACAATGAGCAGTTCTTC,CASGFGTSGIYNEQFF
.,.,TRBV7-2,TRBJ1-1,TGTGCCAGCAGCTTACAGATATTCGCTAACACTGAAGCTTTCTTT,CASSLQIFANTEAFF
TRBD1,.,TRBV10-3,TRBJ2-1,TGTGCCATCAGTGAGTCGACAGGGGGGCTCGGGATATCCTACAATGAGCAGTTCTTC,CAISESTGGLGISYNEQFF
.,.,TRBV7-2,TRBJ2-1,TGTGCCAGCAGCTGGCAGGCTCTTGAGCAGTTCTTC,CASSWQALEQFF
.,.,TRBV28,TRBJ1-2,TGTGCCAGCAGTCTCAGACGGGCGGGAAGAAGCCACACCTTC,CASSLRRAGRSHTF
.,.,TRBV4-2,TRBJ1-2,TGTGCCAGCAGCCTATCAGGGGTATATGGCTACACCTTC,CASSLSGVYGYTF
.,.,TRBV28,TRBJ1-1,TGTGCCAGCAGTACTATGAACACTGAAGCTTTCTTT,CASSTMNTEAFF
.,.,TRBV5-1,TRBJ2-3,TGCGCCAGCAGCTTGGCCTCGGATACGCAGTATTTT,CASSLASDTQYF
TRBD2,.,TRBV9,TRBJ2-6,TGTGCCAGCAGCGCAACTCTAGCGGGAGTAGGGGCCAACGTCCTGACTTTC,CASSATLAGVGANVLTF
TRBD2,.,TRBV5-1,TRBJ2-7,TGCGCCAGCAGCTTGGGCGGGGGGATCGTCTACGAGCAGTACTTC,CASSLGGGIVYEQYF
TRBD2,.,TRBV11-2,TRBJ2-3,TGTGCCAGCAGCATCGGACTAGCGGGTAGCGCAGATACGCAGTATTTT,CASSIGLAGSADTQYF
.,.,TRBV29-1,TRBJ2-5,TGCAGCGTTGATCTTGGACGCAGGGACTTTGGAGAGACCCAGTACTTC,CSVDLGRRDFGETQYF
.,.,TRBV2,TRBJ2-1,TGTGCCAGCAGCACCCCGGGAATCTACAATGAGCAGTTCTTC,CASSTPGIYNEQFF